This T cell receptor (beta chain) was captured in a study of CD8+ T cells in alopecia areata. On the study more broadly: Treated patients were given 5 to 10 mg oral tofacitinib twice daily. Study conclusions and caveats: Normal skin's resident alphabeta T cells are also sequenced in scalp samples. Many expanded lesional clones persisted during tofacitinib (in both scalp and blood).

Extraction of RNA preceded its reverse transcription into cDNA, which served as the sequencing template. The table came from immunoSEQ multiplex PCR; TCRdb's copy has only in-frame clones and leaves some out. Found here are under 200,000 clones, less than 70% of them singletons; the top ten hold approximately 14%. Treatment here: oral pan-JAK inhibitor, 5-10 mg twice daily. As part of sample collection, lesional scalp punch biopsies and peripheral blood were taken from alopecia areata patients. This clone turned up a few times. Its specificity is unknown. Between the trimmed V and J ends, which lost 0 bases and 6 bases, there was a span of 11 bases. Germline-derived CDR1 and CDR2 are MGHRA and YSYEKL. The CDR3 extends over 14 amino acids.

The material was CD4+ T cells sorted from blood, obtained at week 24, from a patient treated with tofacitinib. This TCR derives from a human donor with alopecia areata. The chain employs TRBV4-1 and TRBJ2-5, with TRBD2 as a possible D gene (5 bases). The CDR3 loop reads CASSQDYGGKTQYF. The DNA of the CDR3 is TGCGCCAGCAGCCAAGATTACGGAGGAAAGACCCAGTACTTC.